This T cell receptor beta chain was profiled in a study of blood T cell repertoires in COVID-19. Study as a whole: Donors in the United States, Italy and Spain gave samples during acute or convalescent COVID-19. T cells, B-cell-depleted T cells, or PBMCs supplied cDNA or gDNA.

CDR3 length equals 16 residues. V was pared by 5 bases and J by 6 bases, with 8 bases of the junction left unmatched. Germline CDR1 is MNHEY and CDR2 is SMNVEV (reference sequence). Sequencing used immunoSEQ multiplex PCR; TCRdb keeps in-frame clones, though not all of them. The data hold hundreds of thousands of clones, with about 91% observed a single time. In Seattle, patients joined the study during active infection and were tracked longitudinally. The rearrangement joins TRBV27 to TRBJ2-3; TRBD2 aligns across 13 bases. This TCR was recovered from a man aged 18 to 30 with COVID-19, enrolled during active disease. Sequencing input: peripheral blood. CDR3 bases: TGTGCCAGCAGTGACACTAGCGGGGGGGCTCGGGATACGCAGTATTTT. Its translation: CASSDTSGGARDTQYF.